The clone carrying this T cell receptor beta chain was detected only a few times. Its target is unknown. Trimming removed 4 bases at V and 3 bases at J, with 11 bases between. The CDR3 spans 14 residues. Germline loops: CDR1 MNHNY, CDR2 SVGAGI (reference sequence). The source of the sample is a study of beta chain features in type 1 diabetes. Points from the study as a whole: Type 1 diabetes patients had TCRB CDR3s that were shorter (moderately but significantly so) in all four CD4+ subsets. Cells carrying high TCR expression could end up over-represented when cDNA is sequenced.

A heparinised blood draw that averaged around 100 mL was obtained once from each donor. CD45RO/CCR7/CD25/CD127/CD95/CD27 staining was used to isolate CD4+ naive, central memory, regulatory and stem cell-like memory cells by sorting. The sequenced template was cDNA made from the entire isolated RNA. Repertoires were generated with immunoSEQ multiplex PCR, while TCRdb's copy carries only in-frame clones and drops some. The sample shows about 14,000 clones, about 66% of them seen only once. Specimen: stem cell memory CD4+ T cells from blood. This chain connects TRBV6-6 to TRBJ2-3; D ambiguous. The sequence derives from a woman aged 18-35 years with type 1 diabetes. The CDR3 DNA sequence: TGTGCCAGCAGTTCCTACGTGTCAACAGATACGCAGTATTTT. Translation gives CASSSYVSTDTQYF.